Listed here are 22 T cell receptor beta chains from one sample, sequenced in a study of neoadjuvant nivolumab and ipilimumab in lung cancer. Sequenced by immunoSEQ multiplex PCR; TCRdb stores in-frame clones only, minus some. Of tens of thousands of clones listed, 82% are singletons. The sequencing here drew on peripheral blood, taken before neoadjuvant nivolumab, alone or with ipilimumab. The receptors shown here come from an adult with non-small cell lung cancer.

The rearrangement uses TRBV5-1 and TRBJ1-1; possible D gene TRBD1, 6 bases. The CDR3 is 16 residues long. Per the germline V gene, CDR1 is SGHRS and CDR2 is YFSETQ. V was shortened by 4 bases and J by 1 base, with 17 bases between the two germline ends. In DNA, the CDR3 is TGCGCCAGCAGCCCCGAAGTCCACAGGGCGAACACTGAAGCTTTCTTT. Translation: CASSPEVHRANTEAFF.

The CDR3 here is CASSASGTGGEKLFF. In DNA, the CDR3 is TGTGCCAGCAGCGCTTCCGGGACAGGGGGTGAAAAACTGTTTTTT. The chain has TRBV7-2 and TRBJ1-4; 11 bases agree with TRBD1. The V gene's germline CDR1 is SGHTA and CDR2 FQGNSA. J lost 7 bases, V lost 5 bases, and 6 bases had no gene match. This CDR3 region has 15 residues. Full variable domain (outside the CDR3, taken from reference TRBV7-2 and TRBJ1-4): GAGVSQSPSNKVTEKGKDVELRCDPISGHTALYWYRQSLGQGLEFLIYFQGNSAPDKSGLPSDRFSAERTGGSVSTLTIQRTQQEDSAVYLCASSASGTGGEKLFFGSGTQLSVL.

In this sample, this clone turned up a few times. The chain combines TRBV5-4 with TRBJ2-3; the match to TRBD2 covers 11 bases. Trimming cost V 4 bases and J 7 bases; bases outside gene matches: 11. The CDR3 sequence is 16 residues long. Germline loops: CDR1 SGHNT, CDR2 YYREEE (reference sequence). The CDR3, as DNA: TGTGCCAGCAGCCCCCGACTAGCGGGGTCTGTGTATACGCAGTATTTT. Protein sequence: CASSPRLAGSVYTQYF.

This chain joins TRBV14 and TRBJ2-2, with a tentative D call TRBD1 (6 bases). The CDR3 consists of 14 residues. The germline CDR1 and CDR2 sequences are SGHDN and FVKESK. The V end lost 4 bases, the J end lost 5 bases, and 11 bases lay between the germline ends. DNA of the CDR3: TGTGCCAGCAGCCGGCAGGGGCAAACCGGGGAGCTGTTTTTT. Its protein is CASSRQGQTGELFF. Together with reference TRBV14 and TRBJ2-2, the CDR3 gives the full variable domain: EAGVTQFPSHSVIEKGQTVTLRCDPISGHDNLYWYRRVMGKEIKFLLHFVKESKQDESGMPNNRFLAERTGGTYSTLKVQPAELEDSGVYFCASSRQGQTGELFFGEGSRLTVL.

V is TRBV6-6 and J is TRBJ1-5; 9 bases are a match to TRBD1. V was pared by 6 bases and J by 4 bases, with 7 bases of the junction left unmatched. Germline CDR1 is MNHNY and CDR2 is SVGAGI (reference sequence). This CDR3 contains 15 residues. CDR3 nucleotide sequence: TGTGCCAGCAGAGAAGACAGGGGGAGAAATCAGCCCCAGCATTTT. Its translation: CASREDRGRNQPQHF.

Only a few counts were recorded for this clone. The chain has TRBV19 and TRBJ2-7; 7 bases map to TRBD2. The CDR3 has 14 residues. The J segment lost 8 bases and the V segment lost 10 bases, leaving 17 bases of the junction unmatched. Per germline, CDR1 LNHDA and CDR2 SQIVND (reference sequence). CDR3 DNA: TGTGCCACCCAAAGCGGGGTGGGTGGAGTGAAGCAGTACTTC. Protein: CATQSGVGGVKQYF.

Points on this clone: One junction end disagrees with the germline gene, perhaps due to a read error. The V gene is TRBV30, the J gene TRBJ2-3; a possible D gene is TRBD2 (7 bases). The CDR3 is 11 amino acids. Germline lookup yields CDR1 GTSNPN and CDR2 SVGIG (reference sequence). Here the CDR3 DNA reads TGTGCCTGGAGTTGGGGCGGGGGCCCGGATTTT. This encodes CAWSWGGGPDF.

The chain carries TRBV12-5 and TRBJ1-3, with D perhaps TRBD1 (5 bases). V lost 9 bases to trimming and J lost 4 bases, with 7 bases between them. Germline assignment: CDR1 LGHNT and CDR2 FRNRAP. This CDR3 region has 11 residues. The CDR3 region has the DNA TGTGCTAGCGAGGGGGGAAACACCATATATTTT. Protein: CASEGGNTIYF.

The chain is built from TRBV7-2 and TRBJ2-4; D may match TRBD1 or TRBD2 (5 bases each). Germline loops: CDR1 SGHTA, CDR2 FQGNSA. The CDR3 extends over 14 amino acids. Trimming left V 3 bases short and J 0 bases short, with 6 bases between. The chain's CDR3 is CASSLRGAKNIQYF. In DNA form, the CDR3 reads TGTGCCAGCAGCTTGAGGGGAGCCAAAAACATTCAGTACTTC.

CDR3 loop: CASSPIRGAKTSYEQYF. The CDR3 nucleotides are TGTGCCAGCAGTCCAATACGAGGCGCGAAAACCTCCTACGAGCAGTACTTC. The chain carries TRBV11-2 and TRBJ2-7; D uncertain. Trimming took 6 bases from V and 0 from J, leaving 21 bases between them. Germline loops: CDR1 SGHAT, CDR2 FQNNGV. This CDR3 spans 17 amino acids.

This clone has just a few counts. This chain connects TRBV18 to TRBJ2-1; 9 nucleotides agree with TRBD2. This CDR3 spans 15 amino acids. The V and J ends lost 6 bases and 3 bases, in that order; junction bases with no gene match: 6. Germline lookup yields CDR1 KGHSH and CDR2 LQKENI. In DNA, the CDR3 is TGTGCCAGCTCCACCGGACTAGCGAACTACAATGAGCAGTTCTTC. Protein sequence: CASSTGLANYNEQFF.

The chain couples TRBV7-2 to TRBJ2-5, with TRBD1 as a possible D gene (5 bases). The CDR3 length is 13 residues. V was cut by 5 bases and J by 7 bases, with 14 bases left in between. In germline, CDR1 is SGHTA, CDR2 FQGNSA. The CDR3 coding sequence is TGTGCCAGCAGCGATACACAGGCGTGGACCCAGTACTTC. Its translation is CASSDTQAWTQYF.

The V call is TRBV27, the J call TRBJ1-2; weak D call: TRBD1 (6 bases). The germline V gene encodes CDR1 MNHEY and CDR2 SMNVEV (reference sequence). The V end lost 5 bases, the J end lost 3 bases, and 16 bases lay between the germline ends. CDR3 length equals 15 residues. CDR3 DNA: TGTGCCAGCAGTCCCCGGGGGGGGCTAGACTATGGCTACACCTTC. It translates to CASSPRGGLDYGYTF.

This rearrangement joins TRBV7-6 to TRBJ2-7, with D perhaps matching TRBD2 (6 bases). Germline CDR1 and CDR2: SGHVS and FNYEAQ. The CDR3 length is 15 residues. V was pared by 4 bases and J by 6 bases, with 19 bases between. The CDR3 DNA sequence: TGTGCCAGCAGCTACCCCGGGAGCCTCAGCCCCGAGCAGTACTTC. Protein sequence: CASSYPGSLSPEQYF.

The chain couples TRBV6-1 to TRBJ1-5; D gene uncertain. The CDR3 length is 13 residues. Germline-derived CDR1 and CDR2 are MNHNS and SASEGT. The V and J ends lost 7 bases and 2 bases respectively, with 9 bases between them. The CDR3 DNA sequence: TGTGCCAGCACGGGGAGAGGCAATCAGCCCCAGCATTTT. It codes for CASTGRGNQPQHF.

The V call is TRBV5-1, the J call TRBJ2-7; maybe TRBD1 (6 bases). V was shortened by 3 bases and J by 3 bases, with 13 bases between the two germline ends. The germline V gene has CDR1 SGHRS and CDR2 YFSETQ. The CDR3 is 14 amino acids. The CDR3 region is CASSSGQPIYEQYF. The CDR3 bases are TGCGCCAGCAGCTCGGGACAACCCATCTACGAGCAGTACTTC.

The chain joins TRBV10-3 to TRBJ2-4, with TRBD1 matching over 8 bases. V dropped 7 bases and J dropped 5; count of bases not matched to a gene: 7. The germline V gene encodes CDR1 ENHRY and CDR2 SYGVKD. The CDR3 has 14 residues. CDR3 nucleotide sequence: TGTGCCATCAACGCGGGCAGGGGGCAAAACATTCAGTACTTC. Translating it yields CAINAGRGQNIQYF.

This chain links TRBV19 with TRBJ1-1; perhaps TRBD1 as D (5 bases). The CDR3 extends over 17 amino acids. Germline values: CDR1 LNHDA, CDR2 SQIVND (reference sequence). The ends were cut back, 8 bases at V and 2 bases at J, with 24 bases in the middle. This CDR3 reads CASHSYAAGTSNTEAFF. The CDR3 DNA follows: TGTGCCAGTCACTCCTACGCCGCCGGGACTTCTAACACTGAAGCTTTCTTT.

This clone was detected only a few times. Other DNA sequences within the sample encode an identical CDR3. The rearrangement links TRBV14 to TRBJ2-7, with D possibly being TRBD2 (5 bases). The germline CDR1 and CDR2 sequences are SGHDN and FVKESK. Trimming removed 6 bases from V and 6 bases from J, with 9 bases in between. The CDR3 runs to 11 residues. The CDR3 sequence is CASSLAGEQYF. In DNA, the CDR3 is TGTGCCAGCAGTCTAGCAGGCGAGCAGTACTTC. The whole variable domain, filled in from reference TRBV14 and TRBJ2-7, reads EAGVTQFPSHSVIEKGQTVTLRCDPISGHDNLYWYRRVMGKEIKFLLHFVKESKQDESGMPNNRFLAERTGGTYSTLKVQPAELEDSGVYFCASSLAGEQYFGPGTRLTVT.

This chain joins TRBV5-1 and TRBJ2-7; TRBD2 matches at 10 bases. The CDR3 covers 15 residues. J gave up 1 base and V 4 bases, and 5 bases lay outside the gene matches. Germline CDR1 SGHRS, CDR2 YFSETQ. CDR3: CASSRSGRESYEQYF. CDR3 bases: TGCGCCAGCAGCCGGAGCGGGAGGGAATCCTACGAGCAGTACTTC.

The chain uses TRBV7-2 and TRBJ2-1; D may be TRBD2 (6 bases). V lost 1 base, J lost 7 bases, and 11 bases lay in between. Germline CDR1 SGHTA, CDR2 FQGNSA. The CDR3 loop spans 14 amino acids. The CDR3 DNA is TGTGCCAGCAGCTTAGATCCAGGGAGGAATGAGCAGTTCTTC. Its protein is CASSLDPGRNEQFF.

The chain couples TRBV5-1 to TRBJ2-4, with a tentative D call TRBD1 (5 bases). The CDR3 totals 15 residues. Trimming pared 0 bases from V and 2 bases from J, leaving 9 bases between. Germline V lookup: CDR1 SGHRS, CDR2 YFSETQ. CDR3 protein: CASSLVRGPKNIQYF. The CDR3 DNA sequence: TGCGCCAGCAGCTTGGTAAGGGGTCCCAAAAACATTCAGTACTTC.